This TCR beta chain was captured by sequencing in a study of T cells in localized non-small cell lung cancer. The trim removed 2 bases at V and 1 base at J, leaving 8 bases unmatched. CDR1 and CDR2 from the germline V gene are MGHRA and YSYEKL. The CDR3 is 17 residues long. TCRdb's table, derived via immunoSEQ multiplex PCR, lists solely in-frame clones and lacks some. The data show tens of thousands of clones, with around 89% seen just once and about a tenth held by the top ten. The sequenced sample was peripheral blood, obtained before any cancer treatment. The clonotype was recovered from a woman aged 40 to 75 with stage I lung adenocarcinoma. The chain has TRBV4-1 and TRBJ2-3; the match to TRBD2 covers 8 bases. The CDR3 DNA is TGCGCCAGCAGCCAACCTCAGCGGGGGCCGGGCACAGATACGCAGTATTTT. Translation gives CASSQPQRGPGTDTQYF.